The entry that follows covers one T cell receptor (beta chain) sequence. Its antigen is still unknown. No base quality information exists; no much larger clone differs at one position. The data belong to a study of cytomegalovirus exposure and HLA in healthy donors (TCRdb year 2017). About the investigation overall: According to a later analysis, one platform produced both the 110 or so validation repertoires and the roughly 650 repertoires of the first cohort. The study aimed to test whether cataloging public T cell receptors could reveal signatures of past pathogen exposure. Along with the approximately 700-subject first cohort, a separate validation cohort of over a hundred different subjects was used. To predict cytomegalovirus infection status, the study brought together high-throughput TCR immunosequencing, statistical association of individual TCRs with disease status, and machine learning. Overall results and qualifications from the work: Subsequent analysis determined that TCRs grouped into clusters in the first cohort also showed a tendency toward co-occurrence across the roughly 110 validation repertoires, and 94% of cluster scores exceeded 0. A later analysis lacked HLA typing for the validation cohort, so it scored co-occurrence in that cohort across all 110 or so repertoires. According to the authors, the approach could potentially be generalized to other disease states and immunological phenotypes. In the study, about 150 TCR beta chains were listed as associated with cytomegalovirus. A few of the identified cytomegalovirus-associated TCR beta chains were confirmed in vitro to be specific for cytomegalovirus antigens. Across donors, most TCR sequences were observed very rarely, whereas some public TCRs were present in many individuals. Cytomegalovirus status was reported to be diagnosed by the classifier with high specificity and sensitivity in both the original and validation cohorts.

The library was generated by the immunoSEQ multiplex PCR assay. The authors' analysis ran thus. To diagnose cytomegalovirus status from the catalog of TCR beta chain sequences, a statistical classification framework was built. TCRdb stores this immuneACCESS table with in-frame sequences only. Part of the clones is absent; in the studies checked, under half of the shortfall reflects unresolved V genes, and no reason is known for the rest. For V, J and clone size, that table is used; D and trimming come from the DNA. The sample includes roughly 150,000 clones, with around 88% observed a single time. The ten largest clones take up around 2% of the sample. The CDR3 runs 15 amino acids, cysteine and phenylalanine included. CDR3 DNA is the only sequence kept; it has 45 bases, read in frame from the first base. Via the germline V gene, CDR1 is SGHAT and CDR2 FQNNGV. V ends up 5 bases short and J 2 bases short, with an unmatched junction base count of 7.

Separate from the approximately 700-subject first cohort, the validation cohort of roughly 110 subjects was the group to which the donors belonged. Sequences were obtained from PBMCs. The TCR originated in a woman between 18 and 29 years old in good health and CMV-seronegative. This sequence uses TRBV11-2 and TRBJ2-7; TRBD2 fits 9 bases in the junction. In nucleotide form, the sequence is TGTGCCAGCAGCGGACCCTCTAGCGGGGCCTACGAGCAGTACTTC. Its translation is CASSGPSSGAYEQYF.